Listed below are T cell receptor beta chains from one sample, sequenced in a study of CD8 T cells in ankylosing spondylitis. TCRdb itself ran the 5' RACE reads through MiXCR, one entry per CDR3 protein. Altogether some 840,000 distinct CDR3 sequences are present, roughly 10% being singletons, with the ten largest covering 0.51%. Input material: blood, either unsorted or a sorted T cell fraction (not recorded which). The receptors derive from a male donor with ankylosing spondylitis. Both conserved end residues are part of each CDR3. D genes are given only for firm matches. The size field is filled for only some rows; it gives once, few, many or a size class.

clone size | J gene | V gene | D gene | CDR3 DNA | CDR3 protein
. | TRBJ2-5 | TRBV5-5 | . | TGTGCCAGCAGCCTCGGGCGCCCACCGACCCAGTACTTC | CASSLGRPPTQYF
. | TRBJ2-1 | TRBV5-6 | TRBD1 | TGTGCCAGCAGCTTTACAGGGGTCAATGAGCAGTTCTTC | CASSFTGVNEQFF
many | TRBJ1-2 | TRBV4-3 | . | TGCGCCAGCAGCGGTACGGTCCTAACTAACTATGGCTACACCTTC | CASSGTVLTNYGYTF
many | TRBJ2-5 | TRBV6-5 | . | TGTGCCAGCAGTTACCGCTACCGTGGAGGAGCAGAGACCCAGTACTTC | CASSYRYRGGAETQYF
few | TRBJ2-3 | TRBV20-1 | TRBD2 | TGCAGTGCACTTCGGGGGGGGATCACAGATACGCAGTATTTT | CSALRGGITDTQYF
few | TRBJ2-5 | TRBV20-1 | TRBD2 | TGCAGAGAGCGGGGGGGGACTAGCGTGAGAGAGACCCAGTACTTC | CRERGGTSVRETQYF
many | TRBJ1-6 | TRBV5-1 | . | TGCGCCAGCAGCTTGGAGGGGAGAAATTCACCCCTCCACTTT | CASSLEGRNSPLHF
. | TRBJ2-5 | TRBV7-2 | . | TGTGCCAGCAGCTTAGTAGGCGGGTCAGCCGCGGAGACCCAGTACTTC | CASSLVGGSAAETQYF
few | TRBJ1-5 | TRBV25-1 | . | TGTGCCAGCAGTGGTGCGGGGATCAACAATCAGCCCCAGCATTTT | CASSGAGINNQPQHF
many | TRBJ2-1 | TRBV29-1 | TRBD1 | TGCAGCGTGGAACAGGGGGCTGGAGAGCAGTTCTTC | CSVEQGAGEQFF
. | TRBJ2-1 | TRBV24-1 | . | TGTGCCACCGCTTGCACCAATGAGCAGTTCTTC | CATACTNEQFF
. | TRBJ2-7 | TRBV5-5 | . | TGTGCCAGCAGCCGTGGCGGGGTACCCTCCTACGAGCAGTACTTC | CASSRGGVPSYEQYF
few | TRBJ2-7 | TRBV20-1 | . | TGCAGTGCGGTTTACATTGAGCAGTACTTC | CSAVYIEQYF
many | TRBJ2-2 | TRBV5-1 | TRBD2 | TGCGCCAGCAGCTCGAGTCGACCTCGGCTAGCGGGAGGCACCGGGGAGCTGTTTTTT | CASSSSRPRLAGGTGELFF
few | TRBJ2-2 | TRBV9 | TRBD1 | TGTGCCAGCAGCTCCCGGGACAGGGAGCTGTACACCGGGGAGCTGTTTTTT | CASSSRDRELYTGELFF
. | TRBJ1-1 | TRBV6-5 | . | TGTGCCAGCAGTTACTCGATGGGGTCAGGCACTGAAGCTTTCTTT | CASSYSMGSGTEAFF
. | TRBJ2-7 | TRBV9 | . | TGTGCCAGCAGCGCCGGGACGGGCTGGGAGGAGCAGTACTTC | CASSAGTGWEEQYF
. | TRBJ1-2 | TRBV2 | . | TGTGCCAGCACCAAGGACGCAGCGGGGGGCGTGGGCTACACCTTC | CASTKDAAGGVGYTF
few | TRBJ2-1 | TRBV20-1 | . | TGCAGTGCTAGAGATCTCGGGGGATCGGAAAATGAGCAGTTCTTC | CSARDLGGSENEQFF
many | TRBJ2-7 | TRBV5-1 | . | TGCGCCAGCAGCTGGGATACCTACGAGCAGTACTTC | CASSWDTYEQYF
few | TRBJ2-1 | TRBV20-1 | TRBD2 | TGCAGTGCTAGTAGCGGGAGGTATGAGCAGTTCTTC | CSASSGRYEQFF